This passage covers 24 T cell receptor beta chains from one sample sequenced in a study of shared clonotypes between healthy human individuals. Only in-frame clones appear in the TCRdb table, and some are missing; sequencing was by immunoSEQ multiplex PCR. The sample has some 1.4 million clones, around 97% seen once; the top ten hold over 1%. Sequencing used naive CD4+ T cells sorted from blood. Subset described: CD45RA+ positively selected. The receptors originated from a man in his thirties or forties in good health.

The rearrangement uses TRBV7-9 and TRBJ2-1, with D tentatively TRBD1 or TRBD2 (5 bases each). This CDR3 comprises 15 residues. CDR1 is SEHNR, CDR2 FQNEAQ, per germline (reference sequence). The V end lost 3 bases, the J end lost 5 bases, and 14 bases lay between the germline ends. The CDR3 nucleotides read TGTGCCAGCAGCTTCCGGGACGACCCGGACAATGAGCAGTTCTTC. As protein: CASSFRDDPDNEQFF.

This sequence joins TRBV6-5 and TRBJ1-3; unclear D gene. CDR3 length equals 13 residues. V lost 8 bases and J 3 bases, leaving 11 bases between the germline ends. Germline V gives CDR1 MNHEY, CDR2 SVGAGI. CDR3 in amino acids: CASGRIFGNTIYF. The CDR3 DNA reads TGTGCCAGCGGACGGATTTTTGGAAACACCATATATTTT.

The chain joins TRBV5-1 to TRBJ2-7; D unresolved. CDR1 SGHRS and CDR2 YFSETQ come from the germline V gene. The V end lost 1 base, the J end lost 0 bases, and 5 bases lay between the germline ends. This CDR3 comprises 13 residues. DNA for the CDR3: TGCGCCAGCAGCTTGAAGGCCTCCTACGAGCAGTACTTC. Translating gives CASSLKASYEQYF.

This clone came up once. The chain employs TRBV5-1 and TRBJ2-7; 7 bases are a match to TRBD1. From germline, CDR1 is SGHRS and CDR2 YFSETQ. Germline trimming cut 4 bases from V and 4 bases from J; bases unmatched to any gene: 8. This CDR3 is 14 amino acids long. CDR3 coding DNA: TGCGCCAGCAGCCATGGCCTACAGGGGTACGAGCAGTACTTC. Translation: CASSHGLQGYEQYF.

The chain couples TRBV4-2 to TRBJ2-1; 9 bases fit TRBD2. Trimming at V came to 0 bases and at J to 7 bases, leaving 1 base not matched to a gene. In germline, CDR1 is LGHNA, CDR2 YNFKEQ. The CDR3 loop spans 14 amino acids. The CDR3 sequence is CASSQDLAGNEQFF. In DNA, the CDR3 is TGTGCCAGCAGCCAAGATCTAGCGGGAAATGAGCAGTTCTTC.

The chain joins TRBV14 to TRBJ2-7, with 7 bases that match TRBD1. The V and J ends lost 4 bases and 6 bases, in that order; junction bases with no gene match: 9. Germline V gives CDR1 SGHDN, CDR2 FVKESK. CDR3 length equals 14 residues. The chain's CDR3 is CASSLLTGTGEQYF. The DNA for the CDR3 is TGTGCCAGCAGCCTCCTGACAGGGACCGGCGAGCAGTACTTC.

The V and J genes are TRBV28 and TRBJ2-6, with no clear D. The V and J ends lost 6 bases and 3 bases respectively, with 9 bases between them. The germline gives CDR1 MDHEN, CDR2 SYDVKM. There are 14 residues in the CDR3. This chain's CDR3 is CASSLLVGANVLTF. CDR3 coding DNA: TGTGCCAGCAGCCTCCTCGTTGGGGCCAACGTCCTGACTTTC.

The chain uses TRBV2 and TRBJ2-7; weak D call: TRBD1 (5 bases). This CDR3 is 14 amino acids long. The germline V and J ends were trimmed by 0 bases and 2 bases, with 8 bases remaining between them. In germline, CDR1 is SNHLY, CDR2 FYNNEI. The CDR3 nucleotides read TGTGCCAGCAGTGAAGCTGGACATGCCTACGAGCAGTACTTC. This sequence encodes CASSEAGHAYEQYF.

This clone was picked up one time. The gene calls are TRBV2 and TRBJ2-3, with D maybe TRBD2 (6 bases). The CDR3 length is 15 residues. V lost 7 bases, J lost 1 base, and 15 bases lay in between. Germline V gene lookup returns CDR1 SNHLY and CDR2 FYNNEI. CDR3 residues: CASIGVGGGTDTQYF. The CDR3 coding sequence is TGTGCCAGCATTGGGGTGGGGGGTGGCACAGATACGCAGTATTTT.

The V and J genes are TRBV5-1 and TRBJ2-3, with D maybe TRBD2 (6 bases). The CDR3 contains 13 residues. V was cut by 6 bases and J by 1 base, with 9 bases left in between. In germline, CDR1 is SGHRS, CDR2 YFSETQ. CDR3 nucleotides: TGCGCCAGCATGGGAGGAGGCACAGATACGCAGTATTTT. Translation: CASMGGGTDTQYF.

V is TRBV11-2 and J is TRBJ2-7, with D perhaps assigned TRBD1 or TRBD2 (5 bases each). Per the germline V gene, CDR1 is SGHAT and CDR2 is FQNNGV. The CDR3 is 19 amino acids. Trimming cost V 0 bases and J 3 bases, with 24 bases left between them. CDR3 sequence: CASSLEHGTALYPYYEQYF. CDR3 bases: TGTGCCAGCAGCTTAGAACACGGGACCGCTCTATATCCTTACTACGAGCAGTACTTC.

The CDR3 bases are TGTGCCAGCAGTCGGGAGAGGGCCTACAATGAGCAGTTCTTC. Amino acid sequence: CASSRERAYNEQFF. The J gene is TRBJ2-1, the V gene TRBV11-3; a possible D gene is TRBD2 (6 bases). The germline CDR1 and CDR2 sequences are SGHNT and YENEEA. CDR3 size: 14 residues. Trimming removed 6 bases from V and 2 bases from J, with 11 bases in between.

The chain has TRBV9 and TRBJ2-1; a possible D gene is TRBD2 (5 bases). The CDR3 runs to 18 residues. V shed 0 bases and J shed 6 bases, with 22 bases lying between them. CDR1 and CDR2 (germline): SGDLS, YYNGEE. As DNA, the CDR3 is TGTGCCAGCAGCGTAGAAGGGTCATTCGGGATCGTACGCAATGAGCAGTTCTTC. Amino acids: CASSVEGSFGIVRNEQFF.

This clone was picked up one time. The rearrangement joins TRBV6-5 to TRBJ1-1, with unresolved D. V was pared by 3 bases and J by 4 bases, with 12 bases between. This CDR3 has 14 residues. Per the germline V gene, CDR1 is MNHEY and CDR2 is SVGAGI. This CDR3 reads CASSYIGGSTEAFF. The CDR3 coding sequence is TGTGCCAGCAGTTATATTGGTGGGTCCACTGAAGCTTTCTTT.

The chain recombines TRBV19 with TRBJ2-7; D is uncertain. The CDR3 extends over 13 amino acids. Trimming took off 1 base at V and 3 bases at J, with 7 bases between the two ends. Germline-derived CDR1 and CDR2 are LNHDA and SQIVND (reference sequence). This CDR3 is CASSIGQDYEQYF. The CDR3 nucleotides read TGTGCCAGTAGTATAGGGCAGGACTACGAGCAGTACTTC.

The rearrangement uses TRBV7-8 and TRBJ2-1, with 9 bases lining up with TRBD2. Losses at the gene ends were 6 bases for V and 10 bases for J; bases not matched to a gene: 13. The germline gives CDR1 SGHVS, CDR2 FQNEAQ. There are 15 residues in the CDR3. CDR3 residues: CASRLRASGNYEQFF. Here the CDR3 DNA reads TGTGCCAGCAGACTTAGGGCTAGCGGGAACTACGAGCAGTTCTTC.

Only one count was recorded for this clone. CDR3 in amino acids: CAIQGSSNQPQHF. The CDR3, as DNA: TGTGCCATTCAGGGGTCTAGCAATCAGCCCCAGCATTTT. The chain combines TRBV10-3 with TRBJ1-5; D possibly corresponds to TRBD1 (6 bases). Per the germline V gene, CDR1 is ENHRY and CDR2 is SYGVKD. The CDR3 sequence is 13 residues long. V was clipped by 9 bases and J by 0 bases, with 9 bases between them.

The chain is built from TRBV4-1 and TRBJ1-1, with unresolved D. V lost 0 bases and J 1 base, leaving 9 bases between the germline ends. The CDR3 consists of 15 residues. Germline V CDR1 and CDR2: MGHRA, YSYEKL. The CDR3 loop reads CASSQESVRNTEAFF. Written as DNA, the CDR3 is TGCGCCAGCAGCCAAGAGTCGGTTAGGAACACTGAAGCTTTCTTT.

A note on this clone: The sample contains more than one DNA sequence encoding this CDR3. CDR3 nucleotide sequence: TGTGCCAGCAGCGTATCCAGCTCCTACAATGAGCAGTTCTTC. It encodes CASSVSSSYNEQFF. The V call is TRBV9, the J call TRBJ2-1, with no clear D. Germline V lookup: CDR1 SGDLS, CDR2 YYNGEE. The CDR3 sequence is 14 residues long. The ends were cut back, 1 base at V and 0 bases at J, with 5 bases in the middle.

This sequence joins TRBV5-1 and TRBJ1-1; the D is unclear. The V end lost 4 bases, the J end lost 3 bases, and 13 bases lay between the germline ends. The CDR3 is 14 amino acids. The germline gives CDR1 SGHRS, CDR2 YFSETQ. The CDR3 here is CASSPHRLDTEAFF. For the CDR3, the DNA is TGCGCCAGCAGCCCCCATAGACTGGACACTGAAGCTTTCTTT.

On this clone itself: Other nucleotide sequences in the sample specify the same CDR3. CDR3 residues: CASSLSPIYEQYF. DNA of the CDR3: TGTGCCAGCAGTTTATCACCGATCTACGAGCAGTACTTC. This sequence joins TRBV28 and TRBJ2-7; D is unresolved. Germline lookup yields CDR1 MDHEN and CDR2 SYDVKM. Trimming pared 1 base from V and 3 bases from J, leaving 7 bases between. The length of the CDR3 is 13 residues.

The rearrangement links TRBV19 to TRBJ2-5; 12 bases agree with TRBD2. The CDR3 runs 15 residues. With V trimmed by 4 bases and J by 4 bases, 4 bases remained unmatched. Germline CDR1 and CDR2: LNHDA and SQIVND (reference sequence). The CDR3 DNA reads as TGTGCCAGTAGTAATCTAGCGGGAGGGTTAGAGACCCAGTACTTC. Residues: CASSNLAGGLETQYF.

The V and J genes are TRBV19 and TRBJ2-3, with TRBD1 as a possible D gene (5 bases). Trimming pared 5 bases from V and 4 bases from J, leaving 10 bases between. The CDR3 length is 13 residues. Germline loops: CDR1 LNHDA, CDR2 SQIVND (reference sequence). CDR3 bases: TGTGCCAGTAGTCAGACAGCCCCAGATACGCAGTATTTT. The encoded protein is CASSQTAPDTQYF.

In DNA form, the CDR3 reads TGTGCCAGCAGCCTCAGCGGCGGGAGTTCTCAAGAGACCCAGTACTTC. Encoded protein: CASSLSGGSSQETQYF. The rearrangement uses TRBV9 and TRBJ2-5; 7 bases fit TRBD2. CDR1 is SGDLS and CDR2 is YYNGEE in the germline V gene. V was clipped by 4 bases and J by 2 bases; unmatched bases: 11. The CDR3 spans 16 residues.